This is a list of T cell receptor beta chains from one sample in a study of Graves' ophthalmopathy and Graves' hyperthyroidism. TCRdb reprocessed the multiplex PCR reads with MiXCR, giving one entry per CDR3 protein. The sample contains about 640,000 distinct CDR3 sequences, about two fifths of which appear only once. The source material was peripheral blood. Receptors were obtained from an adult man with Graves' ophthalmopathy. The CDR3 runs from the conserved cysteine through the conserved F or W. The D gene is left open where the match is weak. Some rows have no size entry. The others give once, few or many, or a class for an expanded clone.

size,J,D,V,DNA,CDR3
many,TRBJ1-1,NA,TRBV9,TGTGCCAGCAGCGGCCGCGAGGAGCGGAACACTGAAGCTTTCTTT,CASSGREERNTEAFF
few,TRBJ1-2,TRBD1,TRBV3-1,TGTGCCAGCAGCCCGCGGACAGGGAGAGATGGCTACACCTTC,CASSPRTGRDGYTF
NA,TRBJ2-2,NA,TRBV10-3,TGTGCCATCAGTCCGGGACTGAACACCGGGGAGCTGTTTTTT,CAISPGLNTGELFF
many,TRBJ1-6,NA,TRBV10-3,TGTGCCATCAGTGAGCCCCCAGGATTGGGGCGGATGGTGGGGGCCCTCCACTTT,CAISEPPGLGRMVGALHF
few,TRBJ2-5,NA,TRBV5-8,TGTGCCAGCAGCCAAGGTGTTGGCGATTTGGAGACCCAGTACTTC,CASSQGVGDLETQYF
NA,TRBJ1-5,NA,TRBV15,TGTGCCACCAGCAGAGCCGGGACATATGGGCCCCAGCATTTT,CATSRAGTYGPQHF
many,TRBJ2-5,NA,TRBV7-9,TGTGCCAGCAGCCCTCAGACAGGCCAAGAGACCCAGTACTTC,CASSPQTGQETQYF
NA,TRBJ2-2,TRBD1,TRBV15,TGTGCCACCAGCGTAGCCGGGACAGGGACCGGGGAGCTGTTTTTT,CATSVAGTGTGELFF
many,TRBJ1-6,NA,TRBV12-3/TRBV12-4,TGTGCCAGCGGCACACAGGGTATCACTTCACCCCTCCACTTT,CASGTQGITSPLHF
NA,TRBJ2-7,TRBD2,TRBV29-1,TGCAGCGTGGCAGCGGGAGGCACCTACGAGCAGTACTTC,CSVAAGGTYEQYF
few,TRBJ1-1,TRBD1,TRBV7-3,TGTGCCTGGAGTGCAGACAGGGGGCTTCTTAAGAGCACTGAAGCTTTCTTT,CAWSADRGLLKSTEAFF
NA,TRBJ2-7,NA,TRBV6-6,TGTGCCAACAGTTACTCAAGGAATGACTACGAGCAGTACTTC,CANSYSRNDYEQYF
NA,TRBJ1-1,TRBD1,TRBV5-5,TGTGCCTCGTTTCAGGGGGCGAACACTGAAGCTTTCTTT,CASFQGANTEAFF
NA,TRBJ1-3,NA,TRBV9,TGTGCCAGCAGCCACGGGGTCACAGTTGGAAACACCATATATTTT,CASSHGVTVGNTIYF
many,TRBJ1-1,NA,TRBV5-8,TGTGCCAGCAGCCCACAGGGAATCGAAACTGAAGCTTTCTTT,CASSPQGIETEAFF
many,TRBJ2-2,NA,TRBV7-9,TGTGCCAGCAGCCTCCTCCTACACGGGTCGGGCACCGGGGAGCTGTTTTTT,CASSLLLHGSGTGELFF
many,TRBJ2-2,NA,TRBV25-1,TGTGCCAGCAGTGAATTAAGGTCGGCTTGGGCAGATGCGAACACCGGGGAGCTGTTTTTT,CASSELRSAWADANTGELFF
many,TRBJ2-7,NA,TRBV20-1,TGCAGTGCTATCGTCTCCACTTCCACATACGAGCAGTACTTC,CSAIVSTSTYEQYF
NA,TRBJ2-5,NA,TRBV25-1,TGTACCAGCAGAGAAACGGCTAGAGGGGAGACCCAGTACTTC,CTSRETARGETQYF
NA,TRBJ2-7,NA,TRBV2,TGTGCCAGCAGTGAAAGGGACAACGCTTACGGGCAGTACTTC,CASSERDNAYGQYF
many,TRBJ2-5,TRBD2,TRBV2,TGTGCCAGCAGTGTTCGCCTAGCGGGAGAGGAGTACTTC,CASSVRLAGEEYF
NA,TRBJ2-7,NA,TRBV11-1,TGTGCCAGCAGCTTAGGGGCAAACTACGAGCGGTACTTC,CASSLGANYERYF